This TCR beta chain was recorded in a study of blood T cell repertoires in COVID-19. Study context: The United States, Italy and Spain were the sources of the acute and convalescent COVID-19 samples. PBMCs, B-cell-depleted T cells, or T cells provided the cDNA or gDNA that made up the material.

Authors' data handling: Counts of nucleated cells, estimated from reference gene primer amplification, were obtained. Here immunoSEQ multiplex PCR was the method, and the copy in TCRdb shows in-frame clones only, minus some. D and trimming were read from the DNA, whereas the V and J calls and clone size are those reported in that table. This sample has some 150,000 clones, with over 75% found just once. This receptor was taken from a man aged 55 to 70 who had recovered from COVID-19. The sequencing input was peripheral blood.

The CDR3 loop reads CASSPGTSGSTQYF. The CDR3 DNA reads TGTGCCAGCAGCCCCGGGACTAGCGGGAGTACGCAGTATTTT. The chain links TRBV7-3 to TRBJ2-3; 14 bases are shared with TRBD2. The V and J ends lost 5 bases and 8 bases, in that order; junction bases with no gene match: 3. CDR3 size: 14 residues. Germline CDR1 reads SGHTA; CDR2 reads FQGTGA.